This T cell receptor (beta chain) was sequenced in a study of blood T cell repertoires in COVID-19. For the study at large: T cells, B-cell-depleted T cells, or PBMCs supplied cDNA or gDNA.

Produced via immunoSEQ multiplex PCR; TCRdb's table is partial and in-frame only. The sample lists 150,000 to 200,000 clones, more than 80% occurring once. The sample comprised peripheral blood. The sequence was collected from a human donor in a cohort sampled during active COVID-19.

The CDR3 DNA follows: TGTGCCAGCAGCCAGTTAAATTCACCCCTCCACTTT. Its protein product is CASSQLNSPLHF. The gene calls are TRBV27 and TRBJ1-6, with D unresolved. V was cut by 6 bases and J by 7 bases, with 7 bases left in between. CDR3 length: 12 residues. Germline assignment: CDR1 MNHEY and CDR2 SMNVEV (reference sequence).